Described below is a single TCR beta chain sequence and its context. The sample is drawn from a study of shared clonotypes between healthy human individuals. CD45RO-negative cells were positively selected for CCR7, leaving out terminally differentiated effector memory CD45RA+ cells. Produced via immunoSEQ multiplex PCR; TCRdb's table is partial and in-frame only. The sample includes approximately 2,200,000 clones, about 93% of them seen just once. The sequence derives from a man in his late teens or twenties in good health. Some clones in this sample may be carry-over from other donors' samples. The sequenced sample consisted of naive CD8+ T cells from PBMCs.

This chain's CDR3 is CSVEDEGAFSHEQYF. For the CDR3, the DNA is TGCAGCGTTGAAGATGAGGGGGCGTTTTCCCACGAGCAGTACTTC. The V call is TRBV29-1, the J call TRBJ2-5; TRBD1 aligns across 7 bases. The last part of the DNA fits TRBJ2-7 better; the J call may be wrong. This CDR3 is 15 amino acids long. CDR1 and CDR2 from the germline V gene are SQVTM and ANQGSEA.